The 18 T cell receptor beta chains given below trace back to one sample, sequenced in a study of blood T cell repertoires in COVID-19. Measured with immunoSEQ multiplex PCR; TCRdb has only the in-frame clones, and not every one. Of roughly 20,000 clones in the sample, approximately 84% were seen once. Sequenced sample: peripheral blood. These TCRs come from a human donor with active COVID-19. The donor label of this sample is uncertain.

A single count supports this clone. The CDR3 reads CASSLEGGNTEAFF. As DNA, the CDR3 is TGTGCCAGCAGCTTAGAAGGGGGTAACACTGAAGCTTTCTTT. The rearrangement uses TRBV7-9 and TRBJ1-1; tentative D call: TRBD1 (6 bases). CDR1 and CDR2 from the germline V gene are SEHNR and FQNEAQ (reference sequence). Deletions cut 1 base from V and 2 bases from J, with 8 bases between. The CDR3 has 14 residues.

The V gene is TRBV5-4, the J gene TRBJ2-1; 12 bases agree with TRBD2. The V gene's germline CDR1 is SGHNT and CDR2 YYREEE (reference sequence). Germline trimming cut 1 base from V and 4 bases from J; bases unmatched to any gene: 0. CDR3 length: 15 amino acids. CDR3 DNA sequence: TGTGCCAGCAGCTTGACTAGCGGGGGGTACAATGAGCAGTTCTTC. Residues: CASSLTSGGYNEQFF. The whole variable domain, remainder taken from reference TRBV5-4 and TRBJ2-1, is ETGVTQSPTHLIKTRGQQVTLRCSSQSGHNTVSWYQQALGQGPQFIFQYYREEENGRGNFPPRFSGLQFPNYSSELNVNALELDDSALYLCASSLTSGGYNEQFFGPGTRLTVL.

A single count supports this clone. The chain links TRBV5-1 to TRBJ2-2; D unclear. Germline V gives CDR1 SGHRS, CDR2 YFSETQ. Trimming removed 0 bases at V and 6 bases at J, with 6 bases between. The CDR3 spans 13 residues. The CDR3 region is CASSLDPSGELFF. The DNA for the CDR3 is TGCGCCAGCAGCTTGGATCCCTCCGGGGAGCTGTTTTTT. The entire variable domain, with the rest obtained from reference TRBV5-1 and TRBJ2-2, is as follows: KAGVTQTPRYLIKTRGQQVTLSCSPISGHRSVSWYQQTPGQGLQFLFEYFSETQRNKGNFPGRFSGRQFSNSRSEMNVSTLELGDSALYLCASSLDPSGELFFGEGSRLTVL.

The DNA for the CDR3 is TGTGCCAGCAGTTTTTTCGCCGGACAGAATCAGCCCCAGCATTTT. This encodes CASSFFAGQNQPQHF. This chain links TRBV27 with TRBJ1-5, with D possibly TRBD1 on 6 matching bases. The CDR3 totals 15 residues. Germline CDR1 reads MNHEY; CDR2 reads SMNVEV (reference sequence). V lost 3 bases and J lost 4, with 13 bases in between.

The genes are TRBV14 and TRBJ1-6; possible D gene TRBD1, 6 bases. Germline assignment: CDR1 SGHDN and CDR2 FVKESK. V was pared by 4 bases and J by 8 bases, with 12 bases between. The CDR3 is 14 residues long. The CDR3: CASSRETGHSPLHF. As DNA, the CDR3 is TGTGCCAGCAGCCGTGAGACAGGACATTCACCCCTCCACTTT.

This rearrangement joins TRBV7-9 to TRBJ2-7; D is uncertain. The CDR3 is made up of 14 amino acids. The germline V gene encodes CDR1 SEHNR and CDR2 FQNEAQ (reference sequence). The V and J ends lost 5 bases and 7 bases respectively, with 18 bases between them. CDR3 coding DNA: TGTGCCAGCAGCACTCAACAGCCCATTGGGGAGCAGTACTTC. Translated, it gives CASSTQQPIGEQYF.

The rearrangement uses TRBV10-1 and TRBJ1-1, with D uncertain. The CDR3 covers 12 residues. Trimming left V 8 bases short and J 4 bases short, with 11 bases between. The germline V gene encodes CDR1 WNHNN and CDR2 SYGVQD (reference sequence). CDR3 amino acids: CASLLLCTEAFF. In DNA form, the CDR3 reads TGCGCCAGCTTGTTACTCTGCACTGAAGCTTTCTTT.

The rearrangement uses TRBV29-1 and TRBJ2-5, with D tentatively TRBD1 (6 bases). Per germline, CDR1 SQVTM and CDR2 ANQGSEA. The CDR3 runs to 13 residues. Between the trimmed V and J ends, which lost 6 bases and 4 bases, there was a span of 15 bases. CDR3 nucleotide sequence: TGCAGCGTCGAGACAGGTCCGGGAGAGACCCAGTACTTC. Translation: CSVETGPGETQYF.

The J gene is TRBJ2-2, the V gene TRBV29-1; a weak D match, TRBD2 (6 bases). The germline CDR1 and CDR2 sequences are SQVTM and ANQGSEA. The CDR3 is 15 amino acids. V lost 7 bases to trimming and J lost 4 bases, with 19 bases between them. In nucleotides, the CDR3 is TGCAGCGCTGCGAGGGCTAGCGCAGCCACCGGGGAGCTGTTTTTT. As protein: CSAARASAATGELFF.

CDR3 DNA: TGTGCCAGCAGCTTATCCAGCGGGGTCTACAATGAGCAGTTCTTC. Translation: CASSLSSGVYNEQFF. This rearrangement joins TRBV7-8 to TRBJ2-1, with 7 nucleotides matching TRBD2. This CDR3 spans 15 amino acids. The germline V gene encodes CDR1 SGHVS and CDR2 FQNEAQ. V shed 2 bases and J 3 bases; nucleotides not matched to a gene: 4.

The chain links TRBV10-3 to TRBJ2-3, with 8 bases matching TRBD2. CDR1 ENHRY and CDR2 SYGVKD come from the germline V gene. Trimming took 2 bases from V and 5 from J; bases not matched to a gene: 15. The CDR3 spans 18 residues. DNA of the CDR3: TGTGCCATCAGTGAGGTTTTGGGTACGGGGGGGTTTGGAGATACGCAGTATTTT. Its protein product is CAISEVLGTGGFGDTQYF.

The gene calls are TRBV11-2 and TRBJ2-7; 9 bases align to TRBD1. The V gene end was trimmed by 5 bases and the J gene end by 0 bases; junction bases not matched to a gene: 14. The CDR3 has 18 amino acids. Germline assignment: CDR1 SGHAT and CDR2 FQNNGV. The CDR3 DNA reads as TGTGCCAGCAGCATATGGACAGGGGAAGGACTAACCTCCTACGAGCAGTACTTC. This sequence encodes CASSIWTGEGLTSYEQYF.

This sequence joins TRBV19 and TRBJ1-5; 10 bases line up with TRBD1. The CDR3 consists of 15 residues. Germline CDR1 LNHDA, CDR2 SQIVND (reference sequence). The J segment lost 2 bases and the V segment lost 4 bases, leaving 2 bases of the junction unmatched. CDR3 in amino acids: CASSKGTGGNQPQHF. The CDR3, as DNA: TGTGCCAGTAGTAAGGGGACAGGGGGCAATCAGCCCCAGCATTTT.

This chain links TRBV5-1 with TRBJ2-7, with D perhaps matching TRBD1 (6 bases). The CDR3 is 13 amino acids. V lost 4 bases and J 3 bases, leaving 11 bases between the germline ends. From germline, CDR1 is SGHRS and CDR2 YFSETQ. CDR3 loop: CASSPRTDYEQYF. CDR3 in DNA: TGCGCCAGCAGCCCACGGACAGACTACGAGCAGTACTTC.

The J gene is TRBJ1-4, the V gene TRBV24-1; 8 bases are a match to TRBD1. After removal of 7 bases from V and 7 bases from J, the junction contained 7 bases not matched to a gene. The germline CDR1 and CDR2 sequences are KGHDR and SFDVKD. This CDR3 is 14 amino acids long. The CDR3 nucleotides read TGTGCCACCAGCGAGACAGGGGCCGGTGAAAAACTGTTTTTT. The encoded protein is CATSETGAGEKLFF.

The gene calls are TRBV18 and TRBJ1-3; perhaps TRBD1 as D (5 bases). Between the trimmed V and J ends, which lost 1 base and 0 bases, there was a span of 10 bases. CDR1 is KGHSH and CDR2 is LQKENI in the germline V gene. This CDR3 has 16 amino acids. The CDR3 DNA reads as TGTGCCAGCTCACCACTGCGGGACCGCTCTGGAAACACCATATATTTT. Its translation is CASSPLRDRSGNTIYF.

The gene calls are TRBV2 and TRBJ1-2, with 7 bases that match TRBD1. Germline CDR1 is SNHLY and CDR2 is FYNNEI. J gave up 4 bases and V 5 bases, and 7 bases lay outside the gene matches. This CDR3 has 14 amino acids. The CDR3 loop is CASSLGQIFYGYTF. CDR3 nucleotide sequence: TGTGCCAGCAGTTTGGGACAGATCTTCTATGGCTACACCTTC.

This chain links TRBV3-1 (or the pseudogene TRBV3-2) with TRBJ1-6; 8 bases fit TRBD1. Germline CDR1 is LGHDT and CDR2 is YNNKEL (reference sequence). CDR3 size: 16 residues. V lost 0 bases and J lost 7; bases outside the gene matches: 5. The DNA for the CDR3 is TGTGCCAGCAGCCAAGAAGGGCCAGGGGGCAATTCACCCCTCCACTTT. It yields the protein CASSQEGPGGNSPLHF.